This entry describes one T cell receptor beta chain. The data originate from a study of T cell changes during pregnancy in multiple sclerosis. The germline CDR1 and CDR2 sequences are SNHLY and FYNNEI. J lost 4 bases, V lost 6 bases, and 6 bases had no gene match. This CDR3 contains 14 residues. Libraries were prepared by immunoSEQ multiplex PCR; TCRdb keeps only in-frame clonotypes and omits some of them. The table has approximately 40,000 clones, 85% to 90% seen once. The chain uses TRBV2 and TRBJ2-3; TRBD2 aligns across 8 bases. This clonotype was obtained from a female donor with multiple sclerosis, enrolled in a pregnancy study. The input for sequencing was CD4+ T cells from peripheral blood mononuclear cells, taken before pregnancy. CDR3 sequence: CASRGSGSPDTQYF. In DNA form, the CDR3 reads TGTGCCAGCAGGGGGAGCGGGAGCCCAGATACGCAGTATTTT.